Presented here are 14 T cell receptor beta chains from one specimen sequenced in a study of blood T cells in healthy people across ages. Using a J-beta primer mix together with a sample-barcoded 5' primer, a second PCR was run for roughly 7 to 12 cycles. TCRdb re-analysed the 5' RACE reads in MiXCR, keeping a single row per CDR3 protein. The sample yields around 670,000 distinct CDR3 sequences, about 30% seen once. The sample consisted of blood. These receptors all come from a woman of 80 years or more in good health.

In this sample, this clonotype turned up many times. CDR3 sequence: CASRPPQASGEQFF. The CDR3 nucleotides are TGTGCCAGCAGGCCCCCCCAGGCAAGTGGTGAGCAGTTCTTC. The V call is TRBV6-2 or TRBV6-3, the J call TRBJ2-1, with D unresolved. CDR3 size: 14 residues. V was cut by 6 bases and J by 9 bases, with 18 bases left in between. Germline V gene data show CDR1 as MNHEY and CDR2 as SVGEGT.

CDR3 sequence reads: CASRDFSSYTF. The CDR3 nucleotides read TGTGCCAGCAGGGACTTCTCGAGCTACACCTTC. The J gene is TRBJ1-2, the V gene TRBV25-1; D gene uncertain. The CDR3 is made up of 11 amino acids. Deletions cut 6 bases from V and 9 bases from J, with 11 bases between. The germline CDR1 and CDR2 sequences are MGHDK and SYGVNS.

The V gene is TRBV15, the J gene TRBJ1-3; D is unresolved. V gave up 3 bases and J gave up 4 bases, with 7 bases separating them. This CDR3 region has 13 residues. The V gene's germline CDR1 is LNHNV and CDR2 YYDKDF (reference sequence). CDR3: CATSRTAGNTIYF. In nucleotides, the CDR3 is TGTGCCACCAGCAGGACCGCCGGAAACACCATATATTTT.

Notes on this clonotype: Germline and junction disagree at one end, which may indicate a read error. The rearrangement links TRBV7-9 to TRBJ2-1; tentative D call: TRBD2 (6 bases). The CDR3 covers 15 residues. In germline, CDR1 is SEHNR, CDR2 FQNEAQ (reference sequence). The chain's CDR3 is CASSLAGTSGDEQVF. CDR3 sequence (DNA): TGTGCCAGCAGCTTAGCCGGGACTTCTGGCGATGAGCAGGTCTTC.

This clonotype was observed at least ten times. This sequence joins TRBV15 and TRBJ2-1; 8 bases agree with TRBD2. V was clipped by 1 base and J by 7 bases; unmatched bases: 6. Germline loops: CDR1 LNHNV, CDR2 YYDKDF (reference sequence). The CDR3 totals 15 residues. The CDR3 DNA is TGTGCCACCAGCAGAGGTGGGACTAGTGAAAATGAGCAGTTCTTC. This codes for CATSRGGTSENEQFF.

Concerning this clonotype itself: This may stem from a read error, because a much larger clone lies one nucleotide away. The chain recombines TRBV20-1 with TRBJ2-5; D might be TRBD2 (5 bases). Trimming cost V 6 bases and J 7 bases, with 24 bases left between them. CDR3 length: 15 amino acids. Germline V gene lookup returns CDR1 DFQATT and CDR2 SNEGSKA (reference sequence). This chain's CDR3 is CSAPDRGSGIGTQYF. The CDR3 DNA is TGCAGTGCACCAGATCGCGGTTCGGGGATTGGGACCCAGTACTTC.

This clonotype was counted only a few times. With a much larger clone just one base away, this may be a read error. This sequence joins TRBV20-1 and TRBJ2-7, with D perhaps matching TRBD2 (5 bases). With 3 bases removed from V and 7 bases from J, the gap between germline ends came to 13 bases. This CDR3 has 12 amino acids. From germline, CDR1 is DFQATT and CDR2 SNEGSKA (reference sequence). The CDR3 sequence is CSASEAGDEQYF. The CDR3 bases are TGCAGTGCTAGCGAGGCGGGCGATGAGCAGTACTTC.

The V and J genes are TRBV20-1 and TRBJ2-7, with D unclear. The V and J ends lost 5 bases and 2 bases respectively, with 10 bases between them. There are 12 residues in the CDR3. Germline V lookup: CDR1 DFQATT, CDR2 SNEGSKA (reference sequence). The CDR3 sequence is CSAPRRAYEQYF. CDR3 coding DNA: TGCAGTGCTCCACGCAGAGCCTACGAGCAGTACTTC.

As regards this clonotype: A much larger clone lies a single base off, so this may be a read error. The chain links TRBV20-1 to TRBJ2-4; a possible D gene is TRBD2 (7 bases). The ends were cut back, 1 base at V and 15 bases at J, with 31 bases in the middle. CDR1 and CDR2 (germline): DFQATT, SNEGSKA (reference sequence). The CDR3 has 17 amino acids. The DNA of the CDR3 is TGCAGTGCTAGAGCCCCATCCTGGGGGGGCCTGAAGAACGAGCGGTACTTC. Translation gives CSARAPSWGGLKNERYF.

In its sample, this clonotype was seen many times. At one boundary the junction diverges from the germline segment, which might be a read error. The CDR3 DNA reads TGTGCCTGGAGTGGCTCCGGGACTAGCGGGGGCCAAAAGACCCAGTACTTC. This encodes CAWSGSGTSGGQKTQYF. The J gene is TRBJ2-5, the V gene TRBV30, with 14 bases fitting TRBD2. The CDR3 is made up of 17 amino acids. Germline V gene sequence: CDR1 GTSNPN, CDR2 SVGIG (reference sequence).

The chain recombines TRBV7-2 with TRBJ2-5; tentative D call: TRBD1 (6 bases). The CDR3 covers 16 residues. V was shortened by 4 bases and J by 1 base, with 16 bases between the two germline ends. Germline V gene sequence: CDR1 SGHTA, CDR2 FQGNSA. The DNA for the CDR3 is TGTGCCAGCAGCTGGAGGACCGGGACAACCCAAGAGACCCAGTACTTC. Its translation: CASSWRTGTTQETQYF.

On this clonotype itself: A read error may be the cause here, since a much bigger clone is one base away. This chain links TRBV5-1 with TRBJ2-5; maybe TRBD1 (6 bases). Germline V lookup: CDR1 SGHRS, CDR2 YFSETQ. Trimming stripped 5 bases from V and 11 bases from J, with 31 bases between. The CDR3 totals 17 residues. The CDR3 DNA is TGCGCCAGCAGTTCAGAAGGACAGTCCCCGGTGAAGGGTGAGCAGTACTTC. Protein sequence: CASSSEGQSPVKGEQYF. Full variable domain (missing parts from reference TRBV5-1 and TRBJ2-5): KAGVTQTPRYLIKTRGQQVTLSCSPISGHRSVSWYQQTPGQGLQFLFEYFSETQRNKGNFPGRFSGRQFSNSRSEMNVSTLELGDSALYLCASSSEGQSPVKGEQYFGPGTRLLVL.

This clonotype was detected only a few times. This could be a read error, since a much larger clone is one nucleotide away. The chain uses TRBV29-1 and TRBJ1-2; D remains ambiguous. The CDR3 has 12 amino acids. Germline V gene sequence: CDR1 SQVTM, CDR2 ANQGSEA. The CDR3 here is CSGEDLGYGYTF. The CDR3 bases are TGCAGCGGTGAAGATCTCGGCTACGGCTACACCTTC.

This chain links TRBV5-1 with TRBJ2-3; D remains unclear. Trimming stripped 6 bases from V and 2 bases from J, with 10 bases between. The CDR3 is 13 residues long. In germline, CDR1 is SGHRS, CDR2 YFSETQ. The DNA of the CDR3 is TGCGCCAGCAACGCCGGGCACACAGATACGCAGTATTTT. Its protein product is CASNAGHTDTQYF.